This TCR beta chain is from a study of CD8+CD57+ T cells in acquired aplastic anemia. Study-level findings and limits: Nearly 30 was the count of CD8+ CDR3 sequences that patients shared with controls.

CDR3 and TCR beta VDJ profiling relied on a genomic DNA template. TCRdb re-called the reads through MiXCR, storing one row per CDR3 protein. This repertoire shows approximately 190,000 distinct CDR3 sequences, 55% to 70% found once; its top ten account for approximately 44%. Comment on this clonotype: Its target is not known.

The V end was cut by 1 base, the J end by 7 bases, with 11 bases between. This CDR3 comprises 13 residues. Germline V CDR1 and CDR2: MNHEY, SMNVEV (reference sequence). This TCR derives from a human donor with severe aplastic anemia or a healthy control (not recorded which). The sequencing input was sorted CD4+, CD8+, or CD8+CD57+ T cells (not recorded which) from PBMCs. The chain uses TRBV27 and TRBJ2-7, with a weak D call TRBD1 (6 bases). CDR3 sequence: CASSLWQGKEQYF. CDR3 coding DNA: TGTGCCAGCAGTTTATGGCAGGGGAAGGAGCAGTACTTC.